This record looks at one TCR beta chain sequence and its context. Its cognate antigen is unknown. This entry comes from a study of T-cell reconstitution after alpha-beta-depleted transplantation in children. Study-wide points: Several hundred expanded graft clones reportedly gave rise to the alpha-beta T cells present about two months after transplant. T-cell numbers and diversity, one year after transplant, stemmed largely from T cells that were newly produced. TCRbeta diversity was high at day 60 in some patients (a result of surviving recipient T cells and thymic progenitors).

Unique molecular identifiers were built into the TCRbeta library. MiXCR, applied by TCRdb to the PCR reads, yields one record per CDR3 protein. This table holds hundreds of thousands of distinct CDR3 sequences, 10% to 15% found once. The receptor comes from a male patient younger than 18 who had a stem cell transplant for acute myeloid leukemia, so the T cells may come from the graft donor. This specimen consisted of PBMCs, mostly from graft donor cells, obtained 360 days after TCRalphabeta/CD19-depleted stem cell transplant.

CDR3 DNA sequence: TGTGCCAGCAGCCAAGCCTGGCGGGAGCAGTTCTTC. This sequence encodes CASSQAWREQFF. V is TRBV14 and J is TRBJ2-1; D ambiguous. Germline V gene sequence: CDR1 SGHDN, CDR2 FVKESK. This CDR3 spans 12 amino acids. Trimming stripped 1 base from V and 10 bases from J, with 8 bases between.